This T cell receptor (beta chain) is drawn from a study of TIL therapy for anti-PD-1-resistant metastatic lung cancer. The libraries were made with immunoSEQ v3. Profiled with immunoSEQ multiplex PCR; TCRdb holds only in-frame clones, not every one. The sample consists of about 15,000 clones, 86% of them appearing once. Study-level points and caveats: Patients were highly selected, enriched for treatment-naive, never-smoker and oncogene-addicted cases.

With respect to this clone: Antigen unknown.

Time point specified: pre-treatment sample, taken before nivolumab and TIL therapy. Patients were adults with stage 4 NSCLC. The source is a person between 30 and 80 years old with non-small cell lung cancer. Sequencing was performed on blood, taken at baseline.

The CDR3 DNA sequence: TGTGCCAGCAGTTGGACAGGGGAAGCCTACGAGCAGTACTTC. Protein sequence: CASSWTGEAYEQYF. This chain uses TRBV27 with TRBJ2-7; 9 nucleotides align to TRBD1. The germline V gene has CDR1 MNHEY and CDR2 SMNVEV (reference sequence). With V trimmed by 4 bases and J by 2 bases, 3 bases remained unmatched. This CDR3 spans 14 amino acids.